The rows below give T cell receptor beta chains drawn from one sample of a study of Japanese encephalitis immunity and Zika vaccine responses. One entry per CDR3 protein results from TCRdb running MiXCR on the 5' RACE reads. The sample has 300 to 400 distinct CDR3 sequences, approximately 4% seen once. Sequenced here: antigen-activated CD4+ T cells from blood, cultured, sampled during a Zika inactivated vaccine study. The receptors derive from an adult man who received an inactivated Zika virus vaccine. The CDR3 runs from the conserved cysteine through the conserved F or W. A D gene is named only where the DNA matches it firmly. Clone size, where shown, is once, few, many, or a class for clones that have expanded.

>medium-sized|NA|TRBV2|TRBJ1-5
CASTFSGSQPQHF
TGTGCCAGCACCTTCTCGGGGTCTCAGCCCCAGCATTTT
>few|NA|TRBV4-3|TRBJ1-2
CASSQRGGGDYGYTF
TGCGCCAGCAGCCAAAGGGGCGGGGGGGACTATGGCTACACCTTC
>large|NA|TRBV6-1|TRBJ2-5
CASSQELVGYGTQYF
TGTGCCAGCAGTCAGGAACTAGTGGGGTATGGGACCCAGTACTTC
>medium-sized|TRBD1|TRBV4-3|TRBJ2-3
CASSEQGDTQYF
TGCGCCAGCAGCGAACAGGGGGATACGCAGTATTTT
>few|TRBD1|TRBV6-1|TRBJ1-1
CASSARDSHTEAFF
TGTGCCAGCAGTGCCCGGGACAGTCACACTGAAGCTTTCTTT
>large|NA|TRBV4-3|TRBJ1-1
CASSQDRTEAFF
TGCGCCAGCAGCCAAGACAGAACTGAAGCTTTCTTT
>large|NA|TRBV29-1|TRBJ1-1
CSGLNTEAFF
TGCAGCGGGCTGAACACTGAAGCTTTCTTT
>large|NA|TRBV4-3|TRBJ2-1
CASSHAGGHFNEQFF
TGCGCCAGCAGCCATGCAGGAGGCCATTTCAATGAGCAGTTCTTC
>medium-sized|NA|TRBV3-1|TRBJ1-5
CASSQDLGQPQHF
TGTGCCAGCAGCCAAGATCTGGGCCAGCCCCAGCATTTT
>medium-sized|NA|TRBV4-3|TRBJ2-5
CASSQVYRETQYF
TGCGCCAGCAGCCAAGTATATCGAGAGACCCAGTACTTC
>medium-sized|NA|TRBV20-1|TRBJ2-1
CSARFNGGSYNEQFF
TGCAGTGCTAGATTTAACGGGGGCTCCTACAATGAGCAGTTCTTC
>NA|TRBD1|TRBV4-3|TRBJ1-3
CASSRTGGRGNTIYF
TGCGCCAGCAGCAGGACAGGGGGTCGGGGAAACACCATATATTTT
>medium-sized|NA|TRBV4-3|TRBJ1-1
CASSLLRGTEAFF
TGCGCCAGCAGCCTTCTTAGGGGTACTGAAGCTTTCTTT
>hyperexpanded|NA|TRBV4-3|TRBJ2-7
CASSQGDSPKQYF
TGCGCCAGCAGCCAGGGGGACTCCCCCAAGCAGTACTTC
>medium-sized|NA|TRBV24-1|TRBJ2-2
CATSEPTINTGELFF
TGTGCCACCAGTGAGCCTACAATTAACACCGGGGAGCTGTTTTTT
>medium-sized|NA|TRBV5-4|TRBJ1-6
CASSSREDSPLHF
TGTGCCAGCAGCTCTAGAGAGGATTCACCCCTCCACTTT
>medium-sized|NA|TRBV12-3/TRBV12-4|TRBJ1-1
CASSRDRMGTEAFF
TGTGCCAGCAGTCGAGACAGGATGGGCACTGAAGCTTTCTTT
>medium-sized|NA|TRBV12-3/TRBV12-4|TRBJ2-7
CASGGDSAYEQYF
TGTGCCAGCGGGGGGGACAGCGCTTACGAGCAGTACTTC